This entry is about one TCR beta chain. The data originate from a study of T cell responses to AZD1222 COVID-19 vaccine. TCRdb keeps only in-frame clones here, not all; method: immunoSEQ multiplex PCR. The data show more than 110,000 clones, with around 90% seen just once and approximately 3.4% held by the top ten. J was trimmed by 3 bases and V by 1 base; bases with no gene match: 9. Looked up from germline, CDR1 is SQVTM and CDR2 is ANQGSEA. CDR3 length: 16 amino acids. The sample here was peripheral blood, taken on day 0 of AZD1222 vaccination. The rearrangement joins TRBV29-1 to TRBJ2-7; 10 bases are shared with TRBD2. The sequence came from an adult in good health. The CDR3, as DNA: TGCAGCGTTGAAGTTGGGCCTAGCGGGGGATACTACGAGCAGTACTTC. Translated: CSVEVGPSGGYYEQYF.